This paragraph reports one TCR beta chain. Antigen unknown. The data were taken from a study of cytomegalovirus exposure and HLA in healthy donors. Study details: Just over 80% of roughly 430 genotyped donors fell in the Caucasian-associated ancestry cluster.

The germline V gene has CDR1 SGHRS and CDR2 YFSETQ. V shed 5 bases, J shed 6 bases, and the junction held 10 bases outside the gene matches. The CDR3 is made up of 14 amino acids. Whole-study findings and limits: Several V segments, TRBV6-2 and TRBV6-3 among them, could not be told apart and were dropped. Most TCRs appeared rarely, but some public TCRs recurred in many donors. Sequencing probably produced one cluster of sequence variants that were highly shared.

It was with 60 Vbeta and 13 Jbeta primers that the PCR ran. Repertoires were generated with immunoSEQ multiplex PCR, while TCRdb's copy carries only in-frame clones and drops some. Of fewer than 150,000 clones in the sample, under 80% were seen once. The sample was PBMCs. The TCR was taken from a male donor in good health and CMV-seronegative. This rearrangement joins TRBV5-1 to TRBJ1-2; 7 positions match TRBD1. The CDR3 spells CASRPTGAANGYTF. CDR3 in DNA: TGCGCCAGCAGGCCCACAGGGGCCGCGAATGGCTACACCTTC.